This paragraph covers one TCR beta chain sequence. This sample was taken from a study of blood T cell repertoires in COVID-19. Study at large: Sources were T cells, B-cell-depleted T cells, or PBMCs; the material itself was cDNA or gDNA.

CDR3 length: 14 residues. Trimming left V 3 bases short and J 4 bases short, with 10 bases between. Germline-derived CDR1 and CDR2 are SGDLS and YYNGEE. Some clones are missing from TCRdb's copy, which holds only in-frame ones; the method was immunoSEQ multiplex PCR. This sample has roughly 330,000 clones, with more than 70% found just once. The V call is TRBV9, the J call TRBJ2-2; D gene ambiguous. This clonotype was sampled from a woman in her twenties or thirties who had recovered from COVID-19. Sequencing used PBMCs or T cells enriched from blood (not recorded which). The CDR3 region has the DNA TGTGCCAGCAGCGACCGGGTATTCACCGGGGAGCTGTTTTTT. Its protein is CASSDRVFTGELFF.